The clone carrying this TCR beta chain has a count of ten or more. V lost 5 bases and J lost 5; bases outside the gene matches: 6. Germline V gives CDR1 SGHAT, CDR2 FQNNGV. The CDR3 totals 15 residues. Unique molecular identifiers tagged the TCRbeta library. TCRdb analysed the PCR reads with MiXCR anew, one entry per CDR3 protein. The table records about 230,000 distinct CDR3 sequences, 7.5% to 10% of them present only once. These data come from a study of T-cell reconstitution after alpha-beta-depleted transplantation in children. The rearrangement uses TRBV11-2 and TRBJ2-5, with TRBD1 matching 12 bases. The TCR comes from a human donor who donated a stem cell graft to a child with SCID. This material consisted of PBMCs from the stem cell graft donor, taken from the stem cell graft. The chain's CDR3 is CASSLPGTGGETQYF. The CDR3 region has the DNA TGTGCCAGCAGCCTACCCGGGACAGGGGGCGAGACCCAGTACTTC.